The rows below give T cell receptor beta chains drawn from one sample of a study of OX40 agonist ivuxolimab in advanced cancers. Generated by immunoSEQ multiplex PCR, the TCRdb table keeps only in-frame clones and is missing some. Altogether some 64,000 clones are present, more than 85% being singletons, with the ten largest covering 0.5% to 0.75%. The specimen was CD4+ or CD8+ T cells sorted from blood, collected in a trial of the OX40 agonist ivuxolimab. The source is an adult with an advanced solid tumor such as melanoma, head and neck, liver or kidney cancer. The CDR3 runs from the conserved cysteine through the conserved F or W. A D gene is named only where the DNA matches it firmly. The size of a clone is reported for some rows only, either as once, few or many, or as a class for expanded clones.

J	size	D	V	CDR3	DNA
TRBJ1-1	NA	NA	TRBV29-1	CSVGDPRDTEAFF	TGCAGCGTAGGAGACCCTCGGGACACTGAAGCTTTCTTT
TRBJ1-3	NA	NA	TRBV19	CASSSPSRNTIYF	TGTGCCAGTAGTTCCCCGTCAAGAAACACCATATATTTT
TRBJ2-5	NA	TRBD2	TRBV5-4	CASSLRLAGGGETQYF	TGTGCCAGCAGCTTAAGGCTAGCGGGAGGAGGGGAGACCCAGTACTTC
TRBJ2-3	NA	NA	TRBV5-4	CASSKTRGASTDTQYF	TGTGCCAGCAGCAAGACCCGGGGGGCGAGCACAGATACGCAGTATTTT
TRBJ1-5	NA	NA	TRBV18	CASSPLEGNHNQPQHF	TGTGCCAGCTCACCACTCGAGGGAAATCACAATCAGCCCCAGCATTTT
TRBJ2-1	NA	TRBD2	TRBV7-3	CASSLQVAGVGEQFF	TGTGCCAGCAGCTTACAGGTAGCGGGAGTGGGTGAGCAGTTCTTC
TRBJ2-7	NA	NA	TRBV5-6	CASSLAGLDVTQYF	TGTGCCAGCAGCTTGGCCGGACTCGACGTTACGCAGTACTTC
TRBJ2-1	NA	TRBD2	TRBV5-1	CASSSSGGGAVNEQFF	TGCGCCAGCAGCTCTTCTGGCGGGGGGGCCGTGAATGAGCAGTTCTTC
TRBJ2-3	NA	TRBD1	TRBV30	CAWSVDRGAPDTQYF	TGTGCCTGGAGTGTAGACAGGGGGGCCCCAGATACGCAGTATTTT
TRBJ1-6	NA	NA	TRBV19	CAMNQGTNSPLHF	TGTGCCATGAACCAGGGGACTAATTCACCCCTCCACTTT
TRBJ2-7	NA	NA	TRBV10-3	CAISDSSSALEEQYF	TGTGCCATCAGTGATTCGTCTAGCGCTCTCGAAGAGCAGTACTTC
TRBJ2-5	NA	TRBD2	TRBV30	CAWERGLETQYF	TGTGCCTGGGAGCGGGGGTTGGAGACCCAGTACTTC
TRBJ2-1	NA	NA	TRBV15	CATSRDRGARANEQFF	TGTGCCACCAGCAGAGATCGTGGGGCGAGGGCCAATGAGCAGTTCTTC
TRBJ1-5	NA	NA	TRBV7-2	CASSLAPGNQPQHF	TGTGCCAGCAGCTTAGCCCCCGGTAATCAGCCCCAGCATTTT
TRBJ1-3	NA	NA	TRBV9	CASSVRDLFGGYGNTIYF	TGTGCCAGCAGCGTAAGAGATCTTTTCGGAGGGTATGGAAACACCATATATTTT
TRBJ2-5	NA	NA	TRBV7-6	CASSLTMGMETQYF	TGTGCCAGCAGCCTTACAATGGGAATGGAGACCCAGTACTTC
TRBJ2-1	NA	TRBD2	TRBV28	CASTLPLAGSHEQFF	TGTGCCAGCACCCTACCCCTAGCGGGATCCCATGAGCAGTTCTTC
TRBJ2-7	once	NA	TRBV6-1	CASSDGISSYEQYF	TGTGCCAGCAGTGACGGGATCTCCTCCTACGAGCAGTACTTC
TRBJ2-3	NA	TRBD1	TRBV6-5	CASSYTTGGSTDTQYF	TGTGCCAGCAGTTACACGACAGGGGGTAGCACAGATACGCAGTATTTT
TRBJ2-7	NA	NA	TRBV7-9	CASSLDVSAYEQYF	TGTGCCAGCAGCTTAGATGTCTCAGCCTACGAGCAGTACTTC
TRBJ2-6	NA	NA	TRBV6-1	CASSPSSGANVLTF	TGTGCCAGCAGCCCCTCGTCTGGGGCCAACGTCCTGACTTTC
TRBJ2-6	NA	NA	TRBV27	CASTGSGANVLTF	TGTGCCAGCACCGGCTCTGGGGCCAACGTCCTGACTTTC
TRBJ2-1	NA	TRBD1	TRBV11-2	CASSFDREHNEQFF	TGTGCCAGCAGCTTCGACAGGGAACACAATGAGCAGTTCTTC
TRBJ2-5	NA	TRBD1	TRBV5-4	CASSFTGGASQETQYF	TGTGCCAGCAGCTTTACAGGGGGCGCTTCCCAAGAGACCCAGTACTTC
TRBJ2-7	NA	TRBD2	TRBV29-1	CSVGVRGLAGGTQYEQYF	TGCAGCGTTGGGGTCCGGGGACTAGCGGGAGGAACGCAATACGAGCAGTACTTC
TRBJ1-1	NA	NA	TRBV6-1	CASSPRTEEAFF	TGTGCCAGCAGCCCGCGAACGGAAGAAGCTTTCTTT
TRBJ1-3	NA	TRBD1	TRBV6-6	CACQTGSGNTIYF	TGTGCCTGCCAGACAGGGTCTGGAAACACCATATATTTT
TRBJ2-4	NA	NA	TRBV30	CAWSVWGNIQYF	TGTGCCTGGAGTGTCTGGGGAAACATTCAGTACTTC
TRBJ2-5	NA	NA	TRBV5-1	CASSFTGETQYF	TGCGCCAGCAGCTTCACAGGCGAGACCCAGTACTTC
TRBJ2-3	NA	TRBD1	TRBV11-3	CASSPGQGKTDTQYF	TGTGCCAGCAGCCCGGGACAGGGGAAAACAGATACGCAGTATTTT
TRBJ1-1	NA	NA	TRBV9	CASSVVGGENTEAFF	TGTGCCAGCAGCGTAGTAGGAGGGGAGAACACTGAAGCTTTCTTT
TRBJ2-2	once	NA	TRBV10-2	CASSEGPNTGELFF	TGCGCCAGCAGTGAGGGTCCCAACACCGGGGAGCTGTTTTTT
TRBJ1-2	NA	NA	TRBV19	CASSSQANYGYTF	TGTGCCAGTAGTAGCCAAGCTAACTATGGCTACACCTTC
TRBJ2-5	NA	TRBD1	TRBV9	CASSVGQGALQETQYF	TGTGCCAGCAGCGTGGGACAGGGGGCTTTGCAAGAGACCCAGTACTTC
TRBJ2-3	NA	TRBD2	TRBV9	CASSVTGGANPDTQYF	TGTGCCAGCAGCGTAACCGGGGGGGCCAACCCAGATACGCAGTATTTT
TRBJ2-3	NA	NA	TRBV7-3	CASSLTGAGTDTQYF	TGTGCCAGCAGCTTAACGGGGGCCGGCACAGATACGCAGTATTTT
TRBJ2-7	NA	TRBD1	TRBV10-1	CASSDLAGGEQYF	TGCGCCAGCAGTGATCTGGCAGGGGGTGAGCAGTACTTC
TRBJ2-7	NA	TRBD2	TRBV11-3	CASSPQRGGYEQYF	TGTGCCAGCTCCCCCCAGCGGGGAGGCTACGAGCAGTACTTC
TRBJ2-7	NA	NA	TRBV5-4	CASSLLTEQYF	TGTGCCAGCAGCTTGTTAACCGAGCAGTACTTC
TRBJ1-5	NA	NA	TRBV19	CASSDFDNQPQHF	TGTGCCAGTTCGGACTTTGACAATCAGCCCCAGCATTTT
TRBJ2-7	NA	NA	TRBV6-1	CASNTNSVGYEQYF	TGTGCCAGCAATACTAATAGCGTCGGCTACGAGCAGTACTTC
TRBJ1-1	NA	NA	TRBV25-1	CASEEGWNTEAFF	TGTGCCTCCGAGGAGGGTTGGAACACTGAAGCTTTCTTT
TRBJ2-1	NA	TRBD2	TRBV11-3	CASSQDKKSSGAYYNEQFF	TGTGCCAGCAGCCAAGATAAAAAAAGTAGCGGGGCCTACTACAATGAGCAGTTCTTC
TRBJ2-3	NA	TRBD2	TRBV7-3	CASSLGAGGIADTQYF	TGTGCCAGCAGCTTAGGAGCGGGGGGTATTGCAGATACGCAGTATTTT
TRBJ2-3	once	NA	TRBV14	CASSQTRTITDTQYF	TGTGCCAGCAGCCAAACCAGGACAATCACAGATACGCAGTATTTT
TRBJ1-2	NA	NA	TRBV6-8	CASSYRQGNYGYTF	TGTGCCAGCAGTTACCGCCAGGGAAACTATGGCTACACCTTC
TRBJ1-2	NA	NA	TRBV21-1	CASSKSGQGAPYYGYTF	TGTGCCAGCAGCAAATCGGGACAGGGGGCGCCGTACTATGGCTACACCTTC
TRBJ1-1	once	NA	TRBV18	CASSPGTGNTEAFF	TGTGCCAGCTCACCCGGGACGGGAAACACTGAAGCTTTCTTT
TRBJ1-3	NA	NA	TRBV6-1	CASSSGPLVGNTIYF	TGTGCCAGCAGTTCAGGGCCCTTGGTTGGAAACACCATATATTTT
TRBJ2-1	NA	NA	TRBV9	CASSVEADSYNEQFF	TGTGCCAGCAGCGTAGAAGCGGACTCCTACAATGAGCAGTTCTTC
TRBJ1-2	NA	TRBD1	TRBV5-4	CASSSPPGQRSYGYTF	TGTGCCAGCAGCTCACCCCCGGGACAGCGTTCCTATGGCTACACCTTC
TRBJ2-3	NA	TRBD2	TRBV9	CASSVGAGASTDTQYF	TGTGCCAGCAGCGTAGGGGCGGGAGCTAGCACAGATACGCAGTATTTT
TRBJ2-3	NA	TRBD2	TRBV4-1	CASSPQAGLAGATDTQYF	TGCGCCAGCAGCCCCCAGGCGGGACTAGCGGGGGCAACAGATACGCAGTATTTT
TRBJ2-2	NA	NA	TRBV19	CASTINMGRPTGELFF	TGTGCCAGCACGATAAACATGGGCAGACCGACCGGGGAGCTGTTTTTT
TRBJ2-3	NA	NA	TRBV5-8	CASSFSLSTDTQYF	TGTGCCAGCAGCTTCTCTCTTAGCACAGATACGCAGTATTTT